Shown below are 19 T cell receptor beta chains from a single sample sequenced in a study of blood T cell repertoires in COVID-19. Using immunoSEQ multiplex PCR, the repertoire was profiled, and TCRdb retains in-frame clones only, with some absent. The repertoire holds about 300,000 clones, with approximately 88% as singletons. The sequenced material came from peripheral blood. All receptors derive from a woman aged 25 to 45 who had recovered from COVID-19.

The chain links TRBV7-8 to TRBJ2-3; TRBD1 matches at 8 bases. The CDR3 sequence is 14 residues long. The trim removed 5 bases at V and 5 bases at J, leaving 6 bases unmatched. Per germline, CDR1 SGHVS and CDR2 FQNEAQ. The CDR3 loop is CASSRGTGRDTQYF. The CDR3, as DNA: TGTGCCAGCAGCCGAGGGACAGGTAGAGATACGCAGTATTTT.

The CDR3 protein is CASRRGRGGKDEQYF. CDR3 coding DNA: TGTGCCAGCAGAAGAGGACGCGGGGGGAAGGACGAGCAGTACTTC. The chain joins TRBV6-5 to TRBJ2-7; the match to TRBD2 covers 8 bases. CDR1 and CDR2 from the germline V gene are MNHEY and SVGAGI. This CDR3 is 15 amino acids long. Germline trimming cut 6 bases from V and 5 bases from J; bases unmatched to any gene: 12.

This rearrangement joins TRBV28 to TRBJ2-5; 7 nucleotides match TRBD2. Germline V gene sequence: CDR1 MDHEN, CDR2 SYDVKM. With 3 bases clipped from V and 0 bases from J, the junction kept 10 bases outside the gene matches. This CDR3 comprises 17 residues. CDR3 residues: CASSFLRLAVYQETQYF. DNA for the CDR3: TGTGCCAGCAGTTTCTTGCGTCTAGCGGTATACCAAGAGACCCAGTACTTC.

V and J are TRBV20-1 and TRBJ1-1, with D perhaps TRBD1 (5 bases). CDR3 length equals 11 residues. V dropped 5 bases and J dropped 5 bases, with 9 bases sitting between them. The germline V gene has CDR1 DFQATT and CDR2 SNEGSKA (reference sequence). In nucleotides, the CDR3 is TGCAGTGCTTACAGGATAACTGAAGCTTTCTTT. Translating it yields CSAYRITEAFF.

The chain couples TRBV15 to TRBJ1-1; D might be TRBD1 (6 bases). This CDR3 is 15 amino acids long. Germline V lookup: CDR1 LNHNV, CDR2 YYDKDF (reference sequence). The V gene lost 1 base and the J gene lost 1 base, with 10 bases spanning the gap. CDR3 loop: CATSRAGAANTEAFF. CDR3 DNA: TGTGCCACCAGCAGAGCAGGGGCCGCGAACACTGAAGCTTTCTTT.

The rearrangement uses TRBV7-2 and TRBJ1-5; TRBD1 aligns across 7 bases. Trimming at V came to 4 bases and at J to 3 bases, leaving 6 bases not matched to a gene. Germline lookup yields CDR1 SGHTA and CDR2 FQGNSA. The CDR3 covers 15 residues. CDR3 region: CASSYRDSVNQPQHF. The CDR3 DNA sequence: TGTGCCAGCAGCTACCGGGACAGCGTCAATCAGCCCCAGCATTTT. Full variable domain (rest looked up from reference TRBV7-2 and TRBJ1-5): GAGVSQSPSNKVTEKGKDVELRCDPISGHTALYWYRQSLGQGLEFLIYFQGNSAPDKSGLPSDRFSAERTGGSVSTLTIQRTQQEDSAVYLCASSYRDSVNQPQHFGDGTRLSIL.

The chain has TRBV5-1 and TRBJ1-1, with a weak D call TRBD1 (6 bases). CDR1 and CDR2 from the germline V gene are SGHRS and YFSETQ. Trimming stripped 5 bases from V and 4 bases from J, with 12 bases between. This CDR3 has 13 residues. Here the CDR3 DNA reads TGCGCCAGCAGGGACAGATGGGGCACTGAAGCTTTCTTT. Protein sequence: CASRDRWGTEAFF. The full variable domain, completed using reference TRBV5-1 and TRBJ1-1, is KAGVTQTPRYLIKTRGQQVTLSCSPISGHRSVSWYQQTPGQGLQFLFEYFSETQRNKGNFPGRFSGRQFSNSRSEMNVSTLELGDSALYLCASRDRWGTEAFFGQGTRLTVV.

The chain combines TRBV7-9 with TRBJ2-7; D is unresolved. CDR3 length: 10 amino acids. The V end was cut by 6 bases, the J end by 5 bases, with 5 bases between. Germline V CDR1 and CDR2: SEHNR, FQNEAQ (reference sequence). In nucleotides, the CDR3 is TGTGCCAGCAGTCTCGACGAGCAGTACTTC. Translated, it gives CASSLDEQYF.

The genes are TRBV12-3 or TRBV12-4 and TRBJ1-2; 9 positions match TRBD1. V dropped 5 bases and J dropped 7; count of bases not matched to a gene: 5. The CDR3 covers 13 residues. CDR3 in amino acids: CASSPGQGFGYTF. The CDR3 coding sequence is TGTGCCAGCAGTCCGGGACAGGGTTTTGGCTACACCTTC.

V and J are TRBV18 and TRBJ2-7, with a tentative D call TRBD2 (6 bases). The CDR3 spans 12 residues. V lost 6 bases to trimming and J lost 3 bases, with 9 bases between them. CDR1 is KGHSH, CDR2 LQKENI, per germline. CDR3 in DNA: TGTGCCAGCTCGTTGGGGGGCTACGAGCAGTACTTC. Translating it yields CASSLGGYEQYF.

J is TRBJ2-2 and V is TRBV7-9; D ambiguous. Germline values: CDR1 SEHNR, CDR2 FQNEAQ (reference sequence). V gave up 5 bases and J gave up 4 bases, with 14 bases separating them. This CDR3 has 15 amino acids. As DNA, the CDR3 is TGTGCCAGCAGCCGGAAGGCGACACTCACCGGGGAGCTGTTTTTT. It encodes CASSRKATLTGELFF. Full variable domain (outside the CDR3, taken from reference TRBV7-9 and TRBJ2-2): DTGVSQNPRHKITKRGQNVTFRCDPISEHNRLYWYRQTLGQGPEFLTYFQNEAQLEKSRLLSDRFSAERPKGSFSTLEIQRTEQGDSAMYLCASSRKATLTGELFFGEGSRLTVL.

The V and J genes are TRBV7-2 and TRBJ1-6; TRBD1 might be the D (6 bases). Trimming took off 5 bases at V and 8 bases at J, with 13 bases between the two ends. The CDR3 runs 14 residues. Germline values: CDR1 SGHTA, CDR2 FQGNSA. DNA for the CDR3: TGTGCCAGCAGCCCACAGGGCTCGGATTCACCCCTCCACTTT. Amino acids: CASSPQGSDSPLHF.

This clone showed up just a few times. The rearrangement joins TRBV6-1 to TRBJ1-6; TRBD1 might be the D (6 bases). Per germline, CDR1 MNHNS and CDR2 SASEGT. CDR3 length: 16 amino acids. V lost 2 bases and J lost 7, with 15 bases in between. The chain's CDR3 is CASSEWSQGENSPLHF. The CDR3 bases are TGTGCCAGCAGTGAATGGTCACAGGGTGAGAATTCACCCCTCCACTTT.

The V and J genes are TRBV7-9 and TRBJ2-3; 7 bases fit TRBD2. The CDR3 covers 16 residues. CDR1 SEHNR and CDR2 FQNEAQ come from the germline V gene (reference sequence). Trimming cost V 1 base and J 0 bases; bases outside gene matches: 4. The CDR3, as DNA: TGTGCCAGCAGCTTAGGCCTAGCGGATAGCACAGATACGCAGTATTTT. This encodes CASSLGLADSTDTQYF. Variable domain in full (rest from reference TRBV7-9 and TRBJ2-3): DTGVSQNPRHKITKRGQNVTFRCDPISEHNRLYWYRQTLGQGPEFLTYFQNEAQLEKSRLLSDRFSAERPKGSFSTLEIQRTEQGDSAMYLCASSLGLADSTDTQYFGPGTRLTVL.

This clone was seen a single time. The chain carries TRBV5-1 and TRBJ2-5, with 7 positions matching TRBD2. This CDR3 is 15 amino acids long. After removal of 0 bases from V and 4 bases from J, the junction contained 6 bases not matched to a gene. The germline V gene has CDR1 SGHRS and CDR2 YFSETQ. CDR3 loop: CASSLVATGGETQYF. As DNA, the CDR3 is TGCGCCAGCAGCTTGGTCGCAACGGGAGGAGAGACCCAGTACTTC.

This clone showed up just a few times. The chain uses TRBV23-1 and TRBJ1-1; TRBD1 might be the D (5 bases). TRBV23-1 is labeled an ORF, and its function is uncertain. There are 15 residues in the CDR3. V was trimmed by 6 bases and J by 1 base, leaving 15 bases between them. The chain's CDR3 is CASSSGLCPNTEAFF. In nucleotides, the CDR3 is TGCGCCAGCAGCTCAGGGTTGTGTCCGAACACTGAAGCTTTCTTT.

The gene calls are TRBV6-4 and TRBJ2-1; D ambiguous. This CDR3 is built from 13 residues. CDR1 and CDR2 from the germline V gene are MRHNA and SNTAGT. Trimming pared 2 bases from V and 8 bases from J, leaving 10 bases between. The CDR3: CASSDLPGYEQFF. The CDR3 bases are TGTGCCAGCAGTGACCTACCGGGTTATGAGCAGTTCTTC.

The chain has TRBV12-5 and TRBJ1-2; 8 bases fit TRBD1. Germline lookup yields CDR1 LGHNT and CDR2 FRNRAP. This CDR3 is 19 amino acids long. The V gene end was trimmed by 0 bases and the J gene end by 2 bases; junction bases not matched to a gene: 14. CDR3 loop: CASGLVVARGQDRNYGYTF. CDR3 DNA: TGTGCTAGTGGTTTGGTAGTGGCCCGGGGACAGGACAGGAACTATGGCTACACCTTC.

The chain recombines TRBV18 with TRBJ2-1, with 9 positions matching TRBD1. Germline loops: CDR1 KGHSH, CDR2 LQKENI. J gave up 4 bases and V 0 bases, and 4 bases lay outside the gene matches. The CDR3 has 16 residues. CDR3 DNA sequence: TGTGCCAGCTCACCACCTCGGGACAGGGTTTACAATGAGCAGTTCTTC. This codes for CASSPPRDRVYNEQFF.